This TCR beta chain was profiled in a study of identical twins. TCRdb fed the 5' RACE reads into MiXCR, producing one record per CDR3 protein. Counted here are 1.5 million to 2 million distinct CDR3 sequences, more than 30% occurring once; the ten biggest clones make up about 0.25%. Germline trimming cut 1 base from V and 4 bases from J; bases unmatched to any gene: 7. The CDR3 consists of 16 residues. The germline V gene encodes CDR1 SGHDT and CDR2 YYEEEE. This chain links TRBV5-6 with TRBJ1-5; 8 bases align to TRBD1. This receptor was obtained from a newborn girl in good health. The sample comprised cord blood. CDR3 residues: CASSLSGRGPNQPQHF. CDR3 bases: TGTGCCAGCAGCTTGTCGGGCAGGGGGCCAAATCAGCCCCAGCATTTT.